These 11 T cell receptor beta chains were sequenced from one sample in a study of regulatory T cells in long-lasting Graves disease. CDR3-region Arm-PCR and iRepertoire HTBI primers produced the TCR beta libraries. TCRdb reanalysed the multiplex PCR reads using MiXCR and keeps one entry per CDR3 protein. This table holds about 290,000 distinct CDR3 sequences, 20% to 25% found once. The sample's time point: persistent/refractory GD, antithyroid drugs over 5 years with positive TRAb. The TCR library was prepared using RNA isolated from PBMCs. Here the sequenced sample was peripheral blood mononuclear cells (PBMCs), taken when the disease was refractory, from a patient treated with antithyroid drugs. These TCRs come from a female donor with Graves disease.

This clonotype showed up just a few times. The CDR3 DNA reads as TGTGCCAGTAGTATTTCAGGACAGGTTTCCTACGAGCAGTACTTC. Translating it yields CASSISGQVSYEQYF. The V call is TRBV19, the J call TRBJ2-7, with 7 nucleotides matching TRBD1. Trimming cost V 3 bases and J 1 base; bases outside gene matches: 6. The length of the CDR3 is 15 residues. Germline CDR1 is LNHDA and CDR2 is SQIVND (reference sequence).

This clonotype was counted between two and nine times. The DNA for the CDR3 is TGTGCCAGCAGTTTCGACAGGCAAGCTTTCTTT. Translated: CASSFDRQAFF. This chain connects TRBV7-9 to TRBJ1-1; tentative D call: TRBD1 (6 bases). CDR3 length equals 11 residues. Germline values: CDR1 SEHNR, CDR2 FQNEAQ (reference sequence). The ends were cut back, 6 bases at V and 9 bases at J, with 11 bases in the middle.

This clonotype was detected ten times or more. This rearrangement joins TRBV6-5 to TRBJ1-2, with D perhaps TRBD1 (5 bases). The V gene lost 4 bases and the J gene lost 5 bases, with 14 bases spanning the gap. This CDR3 spans 14 amino acids. The V gene's germline CDR1 is MNHEY and CDR2 SVGAGI. CDR3 sequence (DNA): TGTGCCAGCAGTTCGATAGGGACGGTTTATGGCTACACCTTC. Protein: CASSSIGTVYGYTF.

This clonotype turned up a few times. This chain links TRBV6-1 with TRBJ2-7, with D unclear. Germline values: CDR1 MNHNS, CDR2 SASEGT. Trimming left V 1 base short and J 2 bases short, with 9 bases between. This CDR3 spans 14 amino acids. CDR3 residues: CASSEDLVPYEQYF. DNA of the CDR3: TGTGCCAGCAGTGAAGATCTAGTCCCCTACGAGCAGTACTTC.

This clonotype has at least ten counts. The chain uses TRBV28 and TRBJ1-1, with a tentative D call TRBD1 (6 bases). This CDR3 spans 14 amino acids. Germline-derived CDR1 and CDR2 are MDHEN and SYDVKM. V was pared by 7 bases and J by 7 bases, with 19 bases between. CDR3 coding DNA: TGTGCCAGCATCTCTGGGGGCCGCCGATTTGAAGCTTTCTTT. It translates to CASISGGRRFEAFF.

This chain uses TRBV28 with TRBJ2-1; perhaps D is TRBD1 or TRBD2 (5 bases each). Trimming shortened V by 1 base and J by 5 bases, and 15 bases separated the two germline ends. This CDR3 comprises 16 residues. The V gene's germline CDR1 is MDHEN and CDR2 SYDVKM. The CDR3 is CASSLYSGTTNNEQFF. The CDR3 DNA reads TGTGCCAGCAGTTTATACTCCGGGACGACAAACAATGAGCAGTTCTTC.

This clonotype was seen more than once but under ten times. The chain links TRBV6-2 or TRBV6-3 to TRBJ2-2; 14 nucleotides agree with TRBD2. This CDR3 has 16 residues. CDR1 is MNHEY, CDR2 SVGEGT, per germline. The V gene end was trimmed by 7 bases and the J gene end by 4 bases; junction bases not matched to a gene: 5. The CDR3 bases are TGTGCCAGCAAGGGACTAGCGGGAGTTGCCACCGGGGAGCTGTTTTTT. This gives the protein CASKGLAGVATGELFF.

This chain joins TRBV12-3 or TRBV12-4 and TRBJ1-2, with D tentatively TRBD1 (5 bases). Trimming took 5 bases from V and 7 from J, leaving 17 bases between them. CDR3 length: 14 amino acids. The CDR3 DNA reads as TGTGCCAGCAGTCGATACCGGGACGATCCTGGCTACACCTTC. It specifies CASSRYRDDPGYTF.

This clonotype was recorded many times. V and J are TRBV7-9 and TRBJ2-5, with D tentatively TRBD2 (5 bases). V lost 5 bases to trimming and J lost 7 bases, with 14 bases between them. Germline V CDR1 and CDR2: SEHNR, FQNEAQ (reference sequence). CDR3 size: 13 residues. In DNA form, the CDR3 reads TGTGCCAGCAGCCCCCAGAGGGAACGGACCCAGTACTTC. Encoded protein: CASSPQRERTQYF.

This clonotype has more than one count but fewer than ten. J is TRBJ1-4 and V is TRBV7-2; no definite D call. The CDR3 is 15 amino acids. Germline V gene data show CDR1 as SGHTA and CDR2 as FQGNSA. Trimming removed 5 bases from V and 11 bases from J, with 21 bases in between. CDR3 DNA: TGTGCCAGCAGCCCAAATTATGGGTGGGCGGAGAAACTGTTTTTT. The encoded protein is CASSPNYGWAEKLFF. The whole variable domain, remainder taken from reference TRBV7-2 and TRBJ1-4, is GAGVSQSPSNKVTEKGKDVELRCDPISGHTALYWYRQSLGQGLEFLIYFQGNSAPDKSGLPSDRFSAERTGGSVSTLTIQRTQQEDSAVYLCASSPNYGWAEKLFFGSGTQLSVL.

The table lists this clonotype with many counts. The chain combines TRBV11-2 with TRBJ2-7; no clear D gene. Trimming stripped 6 bases from V and 4 bases from J, with 7 bases between. Germline assignment: CDR1 SGHAT and CDR2 FQNNGV. The CDR3 length is 11 residues. CDR3 coding DNA: TGTGCCAGCAGTAAGGGTTACGAGCAGTACTTC. It specifies CASSKGYEQYF.